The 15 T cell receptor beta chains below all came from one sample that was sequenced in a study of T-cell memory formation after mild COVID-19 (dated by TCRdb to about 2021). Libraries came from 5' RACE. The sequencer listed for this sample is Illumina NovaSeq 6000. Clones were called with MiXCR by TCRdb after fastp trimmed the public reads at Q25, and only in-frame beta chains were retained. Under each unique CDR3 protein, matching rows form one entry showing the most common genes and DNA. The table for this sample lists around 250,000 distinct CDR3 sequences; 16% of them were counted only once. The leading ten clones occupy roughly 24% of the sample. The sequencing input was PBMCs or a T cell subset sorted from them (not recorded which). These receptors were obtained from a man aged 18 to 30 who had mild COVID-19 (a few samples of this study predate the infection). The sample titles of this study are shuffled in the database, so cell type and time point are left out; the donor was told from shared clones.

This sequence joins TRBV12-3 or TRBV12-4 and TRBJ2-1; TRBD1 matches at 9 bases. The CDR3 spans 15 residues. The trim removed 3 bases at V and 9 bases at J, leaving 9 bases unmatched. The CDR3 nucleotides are TGTGCCAGCAGTTTCCGGGACAGGGAATCCAGTGAGCAGTTCTTC. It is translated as CASSFRDRESSEQFF.

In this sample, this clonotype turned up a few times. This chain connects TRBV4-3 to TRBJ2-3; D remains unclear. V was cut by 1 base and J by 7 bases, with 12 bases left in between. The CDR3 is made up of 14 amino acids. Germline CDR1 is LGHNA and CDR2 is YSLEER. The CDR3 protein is CASSQGVGRNTQYF. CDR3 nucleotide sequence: TGCGCCAGCAGCCAAGGGGTGGGTCGGAATACGCAGTATTTT.

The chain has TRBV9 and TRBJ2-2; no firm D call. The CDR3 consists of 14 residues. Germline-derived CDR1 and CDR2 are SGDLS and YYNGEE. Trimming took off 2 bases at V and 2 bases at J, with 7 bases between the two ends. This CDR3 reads CASSVRPNTGELFF. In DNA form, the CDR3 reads TGTGCCAGCAGCGTCAGGCCTAACACCGGGGAGCTGTTTTTT.

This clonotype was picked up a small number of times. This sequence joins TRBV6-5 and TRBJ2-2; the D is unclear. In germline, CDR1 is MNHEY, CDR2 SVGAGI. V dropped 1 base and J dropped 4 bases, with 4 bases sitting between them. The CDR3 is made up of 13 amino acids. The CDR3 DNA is TGTGCCAGCAGTTACTTGGTCACCGGGGAGCTGTTTTTT. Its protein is CASSYLVTGELFF.

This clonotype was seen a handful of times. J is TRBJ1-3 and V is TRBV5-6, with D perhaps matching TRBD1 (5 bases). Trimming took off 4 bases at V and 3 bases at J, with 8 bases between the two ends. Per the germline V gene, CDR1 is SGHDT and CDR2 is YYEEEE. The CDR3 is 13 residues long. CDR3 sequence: CASSPRDGNTIYF. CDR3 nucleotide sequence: TGTGCCAGCAGCCCCAGGGATGGAAACACCATATATTTT. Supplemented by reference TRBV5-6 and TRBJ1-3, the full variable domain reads DAGVTQSPTHLIKTRGQQVTLRCSPKSGHDTVSWYQQALGQGPQFIFQYYEEEERQRGNFPDRFSGHQFPNYSSELNVNALLLGDSALYLCASSPRDGNTIYFGEGSWLTVV.

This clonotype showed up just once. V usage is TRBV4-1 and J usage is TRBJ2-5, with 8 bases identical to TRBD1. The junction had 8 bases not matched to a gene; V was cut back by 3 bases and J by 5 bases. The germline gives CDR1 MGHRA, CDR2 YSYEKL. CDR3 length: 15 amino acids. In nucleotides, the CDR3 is TGCGCCAGCAGCCACCCAGGGGACAGGACGGAGACCCAGTACTTC. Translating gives CASSHPGDRTETQYF.

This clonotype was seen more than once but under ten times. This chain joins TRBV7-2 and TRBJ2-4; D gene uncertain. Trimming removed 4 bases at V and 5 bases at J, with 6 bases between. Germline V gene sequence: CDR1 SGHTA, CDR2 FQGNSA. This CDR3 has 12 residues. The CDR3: CASSSDQNIQYF. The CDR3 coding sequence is TGTGCCAGCAGCTCCGACCAAAACATTCAGTACTTC.

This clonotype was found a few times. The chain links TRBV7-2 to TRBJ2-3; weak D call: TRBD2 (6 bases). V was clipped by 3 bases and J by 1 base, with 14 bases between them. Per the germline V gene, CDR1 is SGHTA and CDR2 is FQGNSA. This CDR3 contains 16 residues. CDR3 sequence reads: CASSFFRGSRTDTQYF. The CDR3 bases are TGTGCCAGCAGCTTCTTCCGGGGGTCCCGCACAGATACGCAGTATTTT.

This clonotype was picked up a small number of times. CDR3 residues: CASGTQGTSTDTQYF. For the CDR3, the DNA is TGCGCCAGCGGGACACAGGGGACTAGCACAGATACGCAGTATTTT. The chain uses TRBV5-1 and TRBJ2-3; D possibly corresponds to TRBD1 (7 bases). V dropped 7 bases and J dropped 0 bases, with 15 bases sitting between them. In germline, CDR1 is SGHRS, CDR2 YFSETQ. The CDR3 length is 15 residues.

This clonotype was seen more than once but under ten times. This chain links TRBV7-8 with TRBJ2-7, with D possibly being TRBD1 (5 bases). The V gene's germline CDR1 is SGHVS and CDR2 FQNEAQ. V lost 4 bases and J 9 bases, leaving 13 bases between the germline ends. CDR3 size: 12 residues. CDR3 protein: CASSSASTAQYF. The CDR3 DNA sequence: TGTGCCAGCAGCTCCGCCTCGACAGCGCAGTACTTC.

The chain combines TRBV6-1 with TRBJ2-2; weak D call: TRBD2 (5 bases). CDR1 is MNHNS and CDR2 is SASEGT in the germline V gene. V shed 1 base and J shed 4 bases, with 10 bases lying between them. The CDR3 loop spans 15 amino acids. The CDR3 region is CASSEGWGATGELFF. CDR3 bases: TGTGCCAGCAGTGAAGGATGGGGAGCCACCGGGGAGCTGTTTTTT.

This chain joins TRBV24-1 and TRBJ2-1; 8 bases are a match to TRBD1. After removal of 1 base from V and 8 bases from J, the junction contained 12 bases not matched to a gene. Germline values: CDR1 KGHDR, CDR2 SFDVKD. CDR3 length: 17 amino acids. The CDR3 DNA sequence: TGTGCCACCAGTGATTTTATGGCAGGGGGCTCTCCAGATGAGCAGTTCTTC. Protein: CATSDFMAGGSPDEQFF.

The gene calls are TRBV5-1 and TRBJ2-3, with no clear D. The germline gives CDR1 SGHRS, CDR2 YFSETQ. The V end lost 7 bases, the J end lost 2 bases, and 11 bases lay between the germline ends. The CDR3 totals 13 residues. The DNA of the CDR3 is TGCGCCAGCTCCGGATACTCCACAGATACGCAGTATTTT. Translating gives CASSGYSTDTQYF.

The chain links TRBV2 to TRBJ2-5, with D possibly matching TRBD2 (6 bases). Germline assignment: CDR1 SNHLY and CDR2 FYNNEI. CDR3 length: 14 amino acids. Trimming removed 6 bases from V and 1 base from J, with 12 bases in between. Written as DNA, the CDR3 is TGTGCCAGCAGCCGGACCGGGGGCCAAGAGACCCAGTACTTC. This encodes CASSRTGGQETQYF.

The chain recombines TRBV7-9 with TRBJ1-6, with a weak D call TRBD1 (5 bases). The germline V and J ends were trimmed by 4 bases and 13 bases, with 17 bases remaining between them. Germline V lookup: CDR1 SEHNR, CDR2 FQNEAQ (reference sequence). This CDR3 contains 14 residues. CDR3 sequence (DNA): TGTGCCAGCAGCTCTACCGGGGACCTGGAGCCCCTCCACTTT. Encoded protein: CASSSTGDLEPLHF.